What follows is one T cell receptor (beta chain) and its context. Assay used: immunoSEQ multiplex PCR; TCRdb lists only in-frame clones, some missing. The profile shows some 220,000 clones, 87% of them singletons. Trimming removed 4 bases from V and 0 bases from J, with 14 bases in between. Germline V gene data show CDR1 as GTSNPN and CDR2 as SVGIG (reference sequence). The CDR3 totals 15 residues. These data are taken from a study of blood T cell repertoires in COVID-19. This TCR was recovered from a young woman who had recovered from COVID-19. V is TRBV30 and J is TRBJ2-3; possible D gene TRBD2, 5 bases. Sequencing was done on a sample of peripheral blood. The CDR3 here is CAWKMSGPSTDTQYF. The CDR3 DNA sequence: TGTGCCTGGAAAATGAGCGGTCCCAGCACAGATACGCAGTATTTT.